These 14 T cell receptor beta chains originate from one sample sequenced in a study of T cells after yellow fever vaccination. TCRdb fed the 5' RACE reads into MiXCR, producing one record per CDR3 protein. The data contain about 320,000 distinct CDR3 sequences, 3.5% to 4.5% of them singletons. Specimen: PBMCs, collected 15 days after the yellow fever booster vaccination. These receptors were obtained from a man between 18 and 29 years old who received the YFV17D yellow fever vaccine.

This clonotype was detected ten times or more. The genes are TRBV9 and TRBJ2-5; the match to TRBD2 covers 8 bases. This CDR3 contains 14 residues. Per the germline V gene, CDR1 is SGDLS and CDR2 is YYNGEE. The V segment lost 2 bases and the J segment 5 bases; nucleotides outside the gene matches: 5. In DNA, the CDR3 is TGTGCCAGCAGCGTGGCGGGGGGCTATGAGACCCAGTACTTC. Protein sequence: CASSVAGGYETQYF.

This chain joins TRBV20-1 and TRBJ2-5, with 8 bases identical to TRBD1. The junction had 9 bases not matched to a gene; V was cut back by 6 bases and J by 3 bases. Per the germline V gene, CDR1 is DFQATT and CDR2 is SNEGSKA (reference sequence). The CDR3 runs to 14 residues. CDR3 region: CSATDRVNEETQYF. The DNA of the CDR3 is TGCAGTGCAACGGACAGGGTTAACGAAGAGACCCAGTACTTC.

The chain joins TRBV19 to TRBJ1-5; D might be TRBD1 (6 bases). The germline gives CDR1 LNHDA, CDR2 SQIVND (reference sequence). This CDR3 region has 16 residues. The V gene lost 6 bases and the J gene lost 1 base, with 16 bases spanning the gap. CDR3 nucleotide sequence: TGTGCCAGTAGAAGAGGACAGTTAAGGAGCAATCAGCCCCAGCATTTT. Translated, it gives CASRRGQLRSNQPQHF. The whole variable domain, remainder taken from reference TRBV19 and TRBJ1-5, is DGGITQSPKYLFRKEGQNVTLSCEQNLNHDAMYWYRQDPGQGLRLIYYSQIVNDFQKGDIAEGYSVSREKKESFPLTVTSAQKNPTAFYLCASRRGQLRSNQPQHFGDGTRLSIL.

The V and J genes are TRBV5-1 and TRBJ2-5, with D unresolved. The CDR3 is 14 amino acids. V shed 0 bases and J shed 3 bases, with 9 bases lying between them. Germline V gene lookup returns CDR1 SGHRS and CDR2 YFSETQ. CDR3 nucleotides: TGCGCCAGCAGCTTGGAGCCCGGAGAAGAGACCCAGTACTTC. Translated: CASSLEPGEETQYF.

This clonotype was detected a few times. The chain uses TRBV15 and TRBJ1-4; 8 nucleotides align to TRBD1. The CDR3 spans 15 residues. Germline V gene data show CDR1 as LNHNV and CDR2 as YYDKDF (reference sequence). Trimming at V came to 3 bases and at J to 2 bases, leaving 2 bases not matched to a gene. The DNA for the CDR3 is TGTGCCACCAGCAGCCGGACAGGGACTAATGAAAAACTGTTTTTT. It encodes CATSSRTGTNEKLFF. Drawing the rest from reference TRBV15 and TRBJ1-4, the complete variable domain is DAMVIQNPRYQVTQFGKPVTLSCSQTLNHNVMYWYQQKSSQAPKLLFHYYDKDFNNEADTPDNFQSRRPNTSFCFLDIRSPGLGDTAMYLCATSSRTGTNEKLFFGSGTQLSVL.

This clonotype was observed a few times. This chain uses TRBV9 with TRBJ2-1; D gene ambiguous. The germline gives CDR1 SGDLS, CDR2 YYNGEE. The CDR3 is made up of 13 amino acids. Trimming removed 3 bases from V and 9 bases from J, with 13 bases in between. CDR3 sequence: CASSASPAGEQFF. The CDR3 DNA follows: TGTGCCAGCAGCGCCTCCCCGGCCGGTGAGCAGTTCTTC.

This clonotype showed up just a few times. The chain links TRBV12-3 or TRBV12-4 to TRBJ1-1; a weak D match, TRBD1 (5 bases). Trimming took 6 bases from V and 8 from J, leaving 25 bases between them. The CDR3 is 16 amino acids. The CDR3 DNA sequence: TGTGCCAGCAGCCTTAGTAAGGGACGGTGGCTTGTGGAAGCTTTCTTT. Translation gives CASSLSKGRWLVEAFF.

This clonotype was seen many times. The V call is TRBV20-1, the J call TRBJ1-2; 7 positions agree with TRBD1. This CDR3 contains 17 residues. J gave up 4 bases and V 1 base, and 15 bases lay outside the gene matches. Germline assignment: CDR1 DFQATT and CDR2 SNEGSKA (reference sequence). Written as DNA, the CDR3 is TGCAGTGCTAGAGTCATCGGAGGACAGGCCGGAGGCTATGGCTACACCTTC. As protein: CSARVIGGQAGGYGYTF.

The chain combines TRBV5-6 with TRBJ1-2; D not certain. The CDR3 has 12 amino acids. Germline lookup yields CDR1 SGHDT and CDR2 YYEEEE. Trimming stripped 3 bases from V and 2 bases from J, with 5 bases between. The CDR3 nucleotides read TGTGCCAGCAGCTCGGACAACTATGGCTACACCTTC. This codes for CASSSDNYGYTF.

This clonotype was picked up many times. The rearrangement joins TRBV5-1 to TRBJ2-2; no clear D gene. This CDR3 has 15 residues. Germline CDR1 is SGHRS and CDR2 is YFSETQ. Trimming shortened V by 0 bases and J by 4 bases, and 10 bases separated the two germline ends. This CDR3 is CASSLGPDGTGELFF. The CDR3 DNA follows: TGCGCCAGCAGCTTGGGACCGGACGGCACCGGGGAGCTGTTTTTT.

This clonotype was seen ten or more times. The chain employs TRBV4-3 and TRBJ1-3; D may be TRBD1 (6 bases). Germline assignment: CDR1 LGHNA and CDR2 YSLEER. The CDR3 is 16 residues long. Trimming shortened V by 0 bases and J by 2 bases, and 11 bases separated the two germline ends. CDR3 residues: CASSQDRTGTGNTIYF. CDR3 nucleotide sequence: TGCGCCAGCAGCCAAGATCGCACAGGGACTGGAAACACCATATATTTT.

In its sample, this clonotype was seen many times. The chain uses TRBV12-3 or TRBV12-4 and TRBJ1-5; 8 nucleotides align to TRBD1. The ends lost 4 bases at V and 4 bases at J; junction bases unmatched: 3. The CDR3 loop spans 14 amino acids. The CDR3 is CASSWTGTNQPQHF. The CDR3 DNA reads TGTGCCAGCAGTTGGACAGGGACTAATCAGCCCCAGCATTTT.

The chain couples TRBV7-8 to TRBJ2-1; the D gene is possibly TRBD2 (6 bases). Germline CDR1 and CDR2: SGHVS and FQNEAQ. The CDR3 has 14 amino acids. V dropped 5 bases and J dropped 9 bases, with 17 bases sitting between them. CDR3 nucleotides: TGTGCCAGCAGCGACTGGCGGGGACTTGGTGAGCAGTTCTTC. Translation: CASSDWRGLGEQFF.

At least ten counts were recorded for this clonotype. The chain links TRBV18 to TRBJ1-2; no clear D gene. The CDR3 extends over 13 amino acids. The germline CDR1 and CDR2 sequences are KGHSH and LQKENI. Trimming removed 0 bases at V and 4 bases at J, with 6 bases between. The CDR3 coding sequence is TGTGCCAGCTCACCACCGGTCGGCTATGGCTACACCTTC. It translates to CASSPPVGYGYTF.